These T cell receptor beta chains were read from a single sample in a study of blood T cell repertoires in COVID-19. Generated by immunoSEQ multiplex PCR, the TCRdb table keeps only in-frame clones and is missing some. Among about 170,000 clones listed, about 91% were seen once. The sequenced material came from PBMCs or T cells enriched from blood (not recorded which). The receptor source for this set is a woman between 18 and 30 years old who had recovered from COVID-19. The CDR3 runs from the conserved cysteine through the conserved F or W. D genes are given only for firm matches. Expanded clones get a size class; other rows say once, few or many, or leave the size out.

clone_size: NA; v_call: TRBV11-2; d_call: NA; j_call: TRBJ2-2; cdr3_aa: CASSLFSQGGTGELFF; cdr3_nt: TGTGCCAGCAGCTTATTCTCCCAGGGTGGGACCGGGGAGCTGTTTTTT
clone_size: NA; v_call: TRBV4-1; d_call: TRBD2; j_call: TRBJ2-7; cdr3_aa: CASSQDSSGRSYEQYF; cdr3_nt: TGCGCCAGCAGCCAAGACTCTAGCGGGAGAAGCTACGAGCAGTACTTC
clone_size: NA; v_call: TRBV19; d_call: NA; j_call: TRBJ2-2; cdr3_aa: CASTETGGADTGELFF; cdr3_nt: TGTGCCAGTACCGAAACCGGGGGAGCCGACACCGGGGAGCTGTTTTTT
clone_size: NA; v_call: TRBV28; d_call: TRBD1; j_call: TRBJ1-6; cdr3_aa: CASSSEVQGAFPSSYNSPLHF; cdr3_nt: TGTGCCAGCAGCTCCGAAGTACAGGGGGCTTTTCCATCGTCCTATAATTCACCCCTCCACTTT
clone_size: once; v_call: TRBV27; d_call: TRBD1; j_call: TRBJ1-4; cdr3_aa: CASRTGERVSEKLFF; cdr3_nt: TGTGCCAGCAGGACAGGGGAGAGGGTTAGTGAAAAACTGTTTTTT
clone_size: NA; v_call: TRBV28; d_call: TRBD1; j_call: TRBJ2-3; cdr3_aa: CASSPTGSPSTDTQYF; cdr3_nt: TGTGCCAGCAGCCCGACAGGGTCCCCTAGCACAGATACGCAGTATTTT
clone_size: NA; v_call: TRBV3-1/TRBV3-2; d_call: NA; j_call: TRBJ1-3; cdr3_aa: CASSQDRRNTIYF; cdr3_nt: TGTGCCAGCAGCCAAGATCGCCGGAACACCATATATTTT
clone_size: NA; v_call: TRBV19; d_call: NA; j_call: TRBJ1-5; cdr3_aa: CASSIAGNQPQHF; cdr3_nt: TGTGCCAGTAGTATAGCGGGGAATCAGCCCCAGCATTTT
clone_size: NA; v_call: TRBV9; d_call: TRBD1; j_call: TRBJ2-7; cdr3_aa: CASSPAGTGNTYEQYF; cdr3_nt: TGTGCCAGCAGCCCAGCCGGGACAGGGAATACCTACGAGCAGTACTTC
clone_size: NA; v_call: TRBV29-1; d_call: TRBD2; j_call: TRBJ2-3; cdr3_aa: CSVDTDQAGLTDTQYF; cdr3_nt: TGCAGCGTTGACACCGACCAAGCGGGGCTCACAGATACGCAGTATTTT
clone_size: NA; v_call: TRBV6-4; d_call: TRBD1; j_call: TRBJ2-2; cdr3_aa: CASSERTGQAGELFF; cdr3_nt: TGTGCCAGCAGTGAACGGACAGGGCAGGCCGGGGAGCTGTTTTTT
clone_size: NA; v_call: TRBV25-1; d_call: NA; j_call: TRBJ2-1; cdr3_aa: CASSDPSDGYNEQFF; cdr3_nt: TGTGCCAGCAGTGATCCGAGCGACGGATACAATGAGCAGTTCTTC
clone_size: NA; v_call: TRBV7-8; d_call: NA; j_call: TRBJ1-1; cdr3_aa: CASSQITDEAFF; cdr3_nt: TGTGCCAGCAGCCAGATTACAGATGAAGCTTTCTTT
clone_size: NA; v_call: TRBV9; d_call: NA; j_call: TRBJ2-1; cdr3_aa: CASSVLGINEQFF; cdr3_nt: TGTGCCAGCAGCGTCCTAGGTATCAATGAGCAGTTCTTC
clone_size: once; v_call: TRBV12-5; d_call: NA; j_call: TRBJ2-7; cdr3_aa: CASGVSGVDEQYF; cdr3_nt: TGTGCTAGTGGCGTCAGTGGAGTCGACGAGCAGTACTTC
clone_size: NA; v_call: TRBV28; d_call: TRBD1; j_call: TRBJ2-7; cdr3_aa: CASTLGDRVHEQYF; cdr3_nt: TGTGCCAGCACCTTAGGGGACAGGGTCCACGAGCAGTACTTC
clone_size: NA; v_call: TRBV28; d_call: NA; j_call: TRBJ1-2; cdr3_aa: CASSLRTAMGYGYTF; cdr3_nt: TGTGCCAGCAGTCTTAGGACAGCTATGGGCTATGGCTACACCTTC
clone_size: NA; v_call: TRBV4-2; d_call: NA; j_call: TRBJ2-7; cdr3_aa: CASSQEGGPRYEQYF; cdr3_nt: TGTGCCAGCAGCCAAGAAGGCGGGCCCCGCTACGAGCAGTACTTC
clone_size: NA; v_call: TRBV4-2; d_call: TRBD2; j_call: TRBJ2-3; cdr3_aa: CASSQGREETDTQYF; cdr3_nt: TGTGCCAGCAGCCAAGGACGGGAGGAGACAGATACGCAGTATTTT
clone_size: NA; v_call: TRBV6-1; d_call: NA; j_call: TRBJ1-5; cdr3_aa: CASSEAPREAQHF; cdr3_nt: TGTGCCAGCAGTGAAGCTCCTAGGGAGGCCCAGCATTTT
clone_size: NA; v_call: TRBV4-2; d_call: NA; j_call: TRBJ1-5; cdr3_aa: CASSQEQGSGNQPQHF; cdr3_nt: TGTGCCAGCAGCCAAGAGCAGGGGAGCGGCAATCAGCCCCAGCATTTT
clone_size: once; v_call: TRBV5-1; d_call: NA; j_call: TRBJ2-5; cdr3_aa: CASSFSFEETQYF; cdr3_nt: TGCGCCAGCAGCTTCTCGTTCGAAGAGACCCAGTACTTC
clone_size: NA; v_call: TRBV27; d_call: NA; j_call: TRBJ2-7; cdr3_aa: CASSRSPRGSYEQYF; cdr3_nt: TGTGCCAGCAGTCGCTCCCCCAGAGGGTCGTACGAGCAGTACTTC
clone_size: NA; v_call: TRBV27; d_call: TRBD2; j_call: TRBJ2-1; cdr3_aa: CASSRWGLAGSGSPNEQFF; cdr3_nt: TGTGCCAGCTCAAGGTGGGGACTAGCGGGTTCTGGTTCCCCCAATGAGCAGTTCTTC
clone_size: NA; v_call: TRBV18; d_call: NA; j_call: TRBJ2-1; cdr3_aa: CASSPGVAVDSYNEQFF; cdr3_nt: TGTGCCAGCTCACCAGGAGTGGCGGTTGACTCCTACAATGAGCAGTTCTTC
clone_size: NA; v_call: TRBV29-1; d_call: NA; j_call: TRBJ2-7; cdr3_aa: CSVEERANYEQYF; cdr3_nt: TGCAGCGTTGAAGAGCGGGCAAATTACGAGCAGTACTTC
clone_size: NA; v_call: TRBV6-5; d_call: TRBD1; j_call: TRBJ1-5; cdr3_aa: CASSLGTGNQPQHF; cdr3_nt: TGTGCCAGCAGTTTGGGGACAGGGAATCAGCCCCAGCATTTT
clone_size: NA; v_call: TRBV27; d_call: NA; j_call: TRBJ2-7; cdr3_aa: CASSLFPPYEQYF; cdr3_nt: TGTGCCAGCAGTTTATTTCCTCCCTACGAGCAGTACTTC
clone_size: NA; v_call: TRBV15; d_call: TRBD1; j_call: TRBJ2-7; cdr3_aa: CATSRDSTGSYEQYF; cdr3_nt: TGTGCCACCAGCAGAGACTCGACAGGGTCTTACGAGCAGTACTTC
clone_size: NA; v_call: TRBV7-6; d_call: NA; j_call: TRBJ2-2; cdr3_aa: CASSFNLGGTGELFF; cdr3_nt: TGTGCCAGCAGCTTCAATCTAGGGGGAACCGGGGAGCTGTTTTTT
clone_size: NA; v_call: TRBV11-3; d_call: NA; j_call: TRBJ2-7; cdr3_aa: CASPIYEQYF; cdr3_nt: TGTGCCAGCCCCATCTACGAGCAGTACTTC
clone_size: NA; v_call: TRBV3-1/TRBV3-2; d_call: NA; j_call: TRBJ2-7; cdr3_aa: CASSLSGMEQYF; cdr3_nt: TGTGCCAGCAGCCTTTCCGGGATGGAGCAGTACTTC
clone_size: NA; v_call: TRBV6-5; d_call: TRBD1; j_call: TRBJ2-7; cdr3_aa: CASTHPGQGRYEQYF; cdr3_nt: TGTGCCAGCACTCACCCGGGACAGGGTCGGTACGAGCAGTACTTC
clone_size: NA; v_call: TRBV2; d_call: TRBD1; j_call: TRBJ1-1; cdr3_aa: CASRPPGGGMNTEAFF; cdr3_nt: TGTGCCAGCAGACCCCCAGGGGGCGGGATGAACACTGAAGCTTTCTTT
clone_size: few; v_call: TRBV7-9; d_call: NA; j_call: TRBJ1-1; cdr3_aa: CASSYLGQSNTEAFF; cdr3_nt: TGTGCCAGCAGTTACTTAGGACAGTCGAACACTGAAGCTTTCTTT
clone_size: NA; v_call: TRBV6-2/TRBV6-3; d_call: TRBD2; j_call: TRBJ2-2; cdr3_aa: CASSYSFPGLVAAGELFF; cdr3_nt: TGTGCCAGCAGTTACTCGTTTCCCGGACTAGTAGCGGCCGGGGAGCTGTTTTTT
clone_size: NA; v_call: TRBV5-4; d_call: TRBD1; j_call: TRBJ1-1; cdr3_aa: CASSSTGGGLDTEAFF; cdr3_nt: TGTGCCAGCAGCTCGACAGGGGGTGGCTTGGACACTGAAGCTTTCTTT
clone_size: NA; v_call: TRBV29-1; d_call: TRBD1; j_call: TRBJ2-7; cdr3_aa: CSVSGQPSYEQYF; cdr3_nt: TGCAGCGTCTCGGGACAGCCCTCCTACGAGCAGTACTTC
clone_size: NA; v_call: TRBV7-3; d_call: TRBD2; j_call: TRBJ2-2; cdr3_aa: CASSFYVSGRASGELFF; cdr3_nt: TGTGCCAGCAGCTTTTACGTTAGCGGGAGGGCGAGCGGGGAGCTGTTTTTT
clone_size: once; v_call: TRBV19; d_call: TRBD1; j_call: TRBJ1-2; cdr3_aa: CASSAARGANYGYTF; cdr3_nt: TGTGCCAGTAGTGCCGCCAGGGGGGCTAACTATGGCTACACCTTC
clone_size: NA; v_call: TRBV24-1; d_call: NA; j_call: TRBJ2-1; cdr3_aa: CATSVNRGGFNEQFF; cdr3_nt: TGTGCCACCAGTGTTAACAGGGGGGGTTTCAATGAGCAGTTCTTC
clone_size: many; v_call: TRBV6-5; d_call: TRBD2; j_call: TRBJ2-7; cdr3_aa: CASSPPERGVYEQYF; cdr3_nt: TGTGCCAGCAGTCCACCGGAACGGGGGGTCTACGAGCAGTACTTC
clone_size: NA; v_call: TRBV4-1; d_call: TRBD1; j_call: TRBJ2-7; cdr3_aa: CASSPGQGGSYEQYF; cdr3_nt: TGCGCCAGCAGCCCTGGACAGGGTGGGTCCTACGAGCAGTACTTC
clone_size: NA; v_call: TRBV29-1; d_call: TRBD2; j_call: TRBJ2-7; cdr3_aa: CSVVRLAGEYEQYF; cdr3_nt: TGCAGCGTTGTGCGTCTAGCGGGAGAGTACGAGCAGTACTTC
clone_size: NA; v_call: TRBV7-9; d_call: NA; j_call: TRBJ2-2; cdr3_aa: CASTEKALGAGELFF; cdr3_nt: TGTGCCAGCACTGAAAAGGCACTTGGGGCTGGGGAGCTGTTTTTT
clone_size: NA; v_call: TRBV2; d_call: NA; j_call: TRBJ2-2; cdr3_aa: CASTLGQTFTGELFF; cdr3_nt: TGTGCCAGTACACTTGGACAGACCTTCACCGGGGAGCTGTTTTTT
clone_size: NA; v_call: TRBV12-3/TRBV12-4; d_call: TRBD2; j_call: TRBJ2-5; cdr3_aa: CASSFVLAETQYF; cdr3_nt: TGTGCCAGCAGTTTCGTACTAGCGGAGACCCAGTACTTC
clone_size: NA; v_call: TRBV27; d_call: NA; j_call: TRBJ1-6; cdr3_aa: CASSSIPPNNSPLHF; cdr3_nt: TGTGCCAGCAGTTCCATCCCGCCTAATAATTCACCCCTCCACTTT
clone_size: NA; v_call: TRBV1; d_call: NA; j_call: TRBJ2-3; cdr3_aa: CTSSQGGPPGSTDTQYF; cdr3_nt: TGCACCAGCAGCCAAGGGGGGCCCCCCGGCTCCACAGATACGCAGTATTTT
clone_size: NA; v_call: TRBV6-4; d_call: NA; j_call: TRBJ2-3; cdr3_aa: CASSDSCTGAGLITDTQYF; cdr3_nt: TGTGCCAGCAGTGACTCGTGTACGGGGGCGGGACTAATTACAGATACGCAGTATTTT
clone_size: NA; v_call: TRBV5-1; d_call: NA; j_call: TRBJ1-1; cdr3_aa: CASSSRTRGGTEAFF; cdr3_nt: TGCGCCAGCAGCTCCCGGACCAGGGGCGGGACTGAAGCTTTCTTT
clone_size: NA; v_call: TRBV3-1/TRBV3-2; d_call: TRBD2; j_call: TRBJ2-5; cdr3_aa: CASSQDDQREAETQYF; cdr3_nt: TGTGCCAGCAGCCAAGACGATCAGCGGGAGGCTGAGACCCAGTACTTC
clone_size: NA; v_call: TRBV11-2; d_call: NA; j_call: TRBJ2-3; cdr3_aa: CASSSRGWDTDTQYF; cdr3_nt: TGTGCCAGCAGCTCCCGCGGGTGGGACACAGATACGCAGTATTTT
clone_size: NA; v_call: TRBV2; d_call: NA; j_call: TRBJ1-1; cdr3_aa: CASSEAPPGHEAFF; cdr3_nt: TGTGCCAGCAGTGAAGCGCCTCCGGGACATGAAGCTTTCTTT
clone_size: NA; v_call: TRBV7-9; d_call: TRBD1; j_call: TRBJ1-4; cdr3_aa: CASSSPGQGNEKLFF; cdr3_nt: TGTGCCAGCAGCTCGCCGGGACAGGGGAATGAAAAACTGTTTTTT